This TCR beta chain was profiled in a study of CD8+ T cells in alopecia areata. RNA, once extracted, was reverse transcribed into cDNA for use as the sequencing template. Method: immunoSEQ multiplex PCR; TCRdb's copy keeps in-frame clones and lacks some. The table records about 150,000 clones, less than 65% of them present only once. This CDR3 is built from 14 residues. V lost 2 bases to trimming and J lost 2 bases; unmatched junction nucleotides: 4. From germline, CDR1 is SGHRS and CDR2 YFSETQ. Study-level findings and limits: The study found TCR sharing across patients less clear than in mice, possibly for HLA reasons.

Worth noting for this clone: Its antigen remains unidentified. The sample contains more than one DNA sequence encoding this CDR3.

This clonotype was obtained from a human donor with alopecia areata. The chain joins TRBV5-1 to TRBJ2-7; 7 nucleotides align to TRBD1. The sample here was CD8+ T cells sorted from blood, taken at week 0. CDR3 sequence (DNA): TGCGCCAGCAGCTTCGGTACAGGGGCCTACGAGCAGTACTTC. It translates to CASSFGTGAYEQYF.